Following are 15 T cell receptor beta chains from one sample sequenced in a study of control samples from healthy donors and cancer patients. The assay was immunoSEQ multiplex PCR, and TCRdb's table has in-frame clones only and misses some. The table shows about 220,000 clones, with about 95% occurring only once. The specimen sequenced was blood. The source of these receptors is a man aged 50-60 years in good health.

This chain connects TRBV5-1 to TRBJ2-5; 11 positions match TRBD2. From germline, CDR1 is SGHRS and CDR2 YFSETQ. The CDR3 is 15 residues long. V lost 6 bases and J lost 0; bases outside the gene matches: 4. The CDR3 bases are TGCGCCAGCACCACACTAGCGGGGGACCAAGAGACCCAGTACTTC. Translating it yields CASTTLAGDQETQYF.

The chain employs TRBV7-9 and TRBJ1-4; D gene ambiguous. The CDR3 sequence is 15 residues long. V lost 4 bases and J lost 3, with 12 bases in between. The V gene's germline CDR1 is SEHNR and CDR2 FQNEAQ (reference sequence). The CDR3 here is CASSSPWVANEKLFF. Here the CDR3 DNA reads TGTGCCAGCAGCTCCCCGTGGGTAGCTAATGAAAAACTGTTTTTT.

The rearrangement links TRBV28 to TRBJ2-2; tentatively, D is TRBD1 or TRBD2 (5 bases each). With 2 bases removed from V and 3 bases from J, the gap between germline ends came to 7 bases. There are 14 residues in the CDR3. Looked up from germline, CDR1 is MDHEN and CDR2 is SYDVKM. In DNA, the CDR3 is TGTGCCAGCAGTTTACGAGGGGACACCGGGGAGCTGTTTTTT. Its translation: CASSLRGDTGELFF.

V and J are TRBV7-9 and TRBJ1-2; D gene uncertain. CDR1 and CDR2 from the germline V gene are SEHNR and FQNEAQ (reference sequence). V lost 5 bases, J lost 6 bases, and 19 bases lay in between. The CDR3 sequence is 15 residues long. CDR3 bases: TGTGCCAGCAGCAACTACGGGAGCCGTTCGGATGGCTACACCTTC. Translating it yields CASSNYGSRSDGYTF.

The genes are TRBV28 and TRBJ1-2; D is undetermined. The CDR3 loop spans 15 amino acids. Germline CDR1 reads MDHEN; CDR2 reads SYDVKM. Trimming stripped 3 bases from V and 1 base from J, with 12 bases between. The CDR3 spells CASSLYPSFNYGYTF. CDR3 sequence (DNA): TGTGCCAGCAGTTTGTACCCCTCTTTTAACTATGGCTACACCTTC.

The chain joins TRBV28 to TRBJ2-2; TRBD1 aligns across 10 bases. This CDR3 region has 16 residues. Germline CDR1 is MDHEN and CDR2 is SYDVKM. V dropped 6 bases and J dropped 5; count of bases not matched to a gene: 9. CDR3 coding DNA: TGTGCCAGCAGGCAGGGGGGACAGGGGAAAACCGGGGAGCTGTTTTTT. This translates into CASRQGGQGKTGELFF.

This sequence joins TRBV2 and TRBJ2-2; D gene unclear. The germline gives CDR1 SNHLY, CDR2 FYNNEI. V was clipped by 3 bases and J by 3 bases, with 2 bases between them. The CDR3 is 12 residues long. The CDR3 spells CASSDDTGELFF. CDR3 nucleotides: TGTGCCAGCAGTGACGACACCGGGGAGCTGTTTTTT. Looking up the rest from reference TRBV2 and TRBJ2-2 gives the full variable domain: EPEVTQTPSHQVTQMGQEVILRCVPISNHLYFYWYRQILGQKVEFLVSFYNNEISEKSEIFDDQFSVERPDGSNFTLKIRSTKLEDSAMYFCASSDDTGELFFGEGSRLTVL.

The chain joins TRBV6-2 or TRBV6-3 to TRBJ1-1; 7 bases are shared with TRBD1. Germline assignment: CDR1 MNHEY and CDR2 SVGEGT. V shed 1 base, J shed 6 bases, and the junction held 5 bases outside the gene matches. The CDR3 spans 14 residues. CDR3 nucleotides: TGTGCCAGCAGTTACTACGACAGGGAGGCTGAAGCTTTCTTT. As protein: CASSYYDREAEAFF.

The rearrangement joins TRBV27 to TRBJ2-1, with D maybe TRBD2 (5 bases). Germline CDR1 is MNHEY and CDR2 is SMNVEV (reference sequence). Trimming took off 3 bases at V and 8 bases at J, with 11 bases between the two ends. The CDR3 covers 13 residues. CDR3 protein: CASSFRGVHEQFF. CDR3 in DNA: TGTGCCAGCAGTTTCCGGGGAGTTCATGAGCAGTTCTTC.

The gene calls are TRBV10-1 and TRBJ2-3; D is ambiguous. This CDR3 has 11 amino acids. Trimming pared 4 bases from V and 4 bases from J, leaving 3 bases between. Germline loops: CDR1 WNHNN, CDR2 SYGVQD (reference sequence). The CDR3 here is CASSAADTQYF. As DNA, the CDR3 is TGCGCCAGCAGTGCGGCAGATACGCAGTATTTT.

The chain is built from TRBV30 and TRBJ1-1; the D is unclear. The V and J ends lost 7 bases and 5 bases respectively, with 23 bases between them. The CDR3 covers 15 residues. Germline CDR1 reads GTSNPN; CDR2 reads SVGIG (reference sequence). CDR3 protein: CASTVEGLSRTEAFF. The CDR3 nucleotides read TGTGCCTCGACGGTCGAGGGCCTCTCGAGGACTGAAGCTTTCTTT.

The genes are TRBV4-1 and TRBJ2-5; TRBD2 matches at 8 bases. V shed 5 bases, J shed 3 bases, and the junction held 5 bases outside the gene matches. The CDR3 sequence is 14 residues long. CDR1 is MGHRA and CDR2 is YSYEKL in the germline V gene. CDR3 nucleotide sequence: TGCGCCAGCAGCTTCGGGGGGGACGAAGAGACCCAGTACTTC. Translating gives CASSFGGDEETQYF.

The chain has TRBV5-1 and TRBJ2-5; D not certain. Germline V CDR1 and CDR2: SGHRS, YFSETQ. Between the trimmed V and J ends, which lost 0 bases and 5 bases, there was a span of 5 bases. CDR3 length equals 12 residues. The CDR3 region is CASSLAGETQYF. The CDR3 DNA follows: TGCGCCAGCAGCTTGGCCGGGGAGACCCAGTACTTC.

The genes are TRBV12-3 or TRBV12-4 and TRBJ1-1; TRBD1 agrees at 8 bases. The length of the CDR3 is 13 residues. The V and J ends lost 3 bases and 6 bases, in that order; junction bases with no gene match: 3. The CDR3 DNA follows: TGTGCCAGCAGTTTCGGACAGGGAGCTGAAGCTTTCTTT. Translated, it gives CASSFGQGAEAFF.

The chain has TRBV19 and TRBJ2-7; perhaps TRBD1 as D (5 bases). This CDR3 region has 15 residues. The V and J ends lost 3 bases and 4 bases respectively, with 16 bases between them. The germline V gene encodes CDR1 LNHDA and CDR2 SQIVND (reference sequence). CDR3 residues: CASSIRLSRGYEQYF. The CDR3 nucleotides are TGTGCCAGTAGTATCCGCCTCAGTAGGGGTTACGAGCAGTACTTC.